This paragraph covers one TCR beta chain sequence. This CDR3 spans 13 amino acids. Germline CDR1 SGHDN, CDR2 FVKESK. Trimming shortened V by 1 base and J by 13 bases, and 15 bases separated the two germline ends. This sample is part of a study of technical replicates of blood from a few donors. Data came from immunoSEQ multiplex PCR; TCRdb stores just in-frame clones and leaves some out. The data show approximately 76,000 clones, about 97% seen once. This receptor was identified in a human donor in good health. The sequenced material came from T cells isolated from PBMCs. The chain couples TRBV14 to TRBJ2-3; possibly TRBD2 for D (6 bases). As DNA, the CDR3 is TGTGCCAGCAGCCAAGCGACTAGTAGTCTAGAGTATTTT. Translating gives CASSQATSSLEYF. Full variable domain (missing parts from reference TRBV14 and TRBJ2-3): EAGVTQFPSHSVIEKGQTVTLRCDPISGHDNLYWYRRVMGKEIKFLLHFVKESKQDESGMPNNRFLAERTGGTYSTLKVQPAELEDSGVYFCASSQATSSLEYFGPGTRLTVL.